This is a list of T cell receptor beta chains from one sample in a study of CD8 T cells in Susac syndrome. TCRdb re-called the immunoSEQ multiplex PCR reads through MiXCR, storing one row per CDR3 protein. The data contain about 210,000 distinct CDR3 sequences, approximately 95% of them seen just once; the ten biggest clones take up roughly 0.09%. What was sequenced was CD4+ T cells from PBMCs. The receptors shown here come from a human donor with multiple sclerosis. The CDR3 runs from the conserved cysteine through the conserved F or W. A D gene is named only where the DNA matches it firmly. Expanded clones get a size class; other rows say once, few or many, or leave the size out.

J: TRBJ2-2
D: -
V: TRBV12-3/TRBV12-4
length: 13
size: -
DNA: TGTGCCAGCAGTTTCGGGGACACCGGGGAGCTGTTTTTT
CDR3: CASSFGDTGELFF

J: TRBJ1-1
D: -
V: TRBV24-1
length: 13
size: -
DNA: TGTGCCACCGTAGGGACGGCGAACACTGAAGCTTTCTTT
CDR3: CATVGTANTEAFF

J: TRBJ2-3
D: -
V: TRBV24-1
length: 13
size: -
DNA: TGTGCCACCAGTGATTTTCAGGGGGATACGCAGTATTTT
CDR3: CATSDFQGDTQYF

J: TRBJ2-7
D: -
V: TRBV2
length: 10
size: -
DNA: TGTGCCAGCATGGATCGCGAGCAGTACTTC
CDR3: CASMDREQYF

J: TRBJ2-1
D: TRBD2
V: TRBV12-3/TRBV12-4
length: 19
size: -
DNA: TGTGCCACAAACGTCTATCGGCTAGCGGGCGACACAGGTTACAATGAGCAGTTCTTC
CDR3: CATNVYRLAGDTGYNEQFF

J: TRBJ1-2
D: TRBD1
V: TRBV29-1
length: 14
size: -
DNA: TGCAGCGTTGAAGATCAAACAGGGGGCGATGGCTACACCTTC
CDR3: CSVEDQTGGDGYTF

J: TRBJ2-5
D: -
V: TRBV7-9
length: 10
size: -
DNA: TGTGCCAGCGGGGCTGAGACCCAGTACTTC
CDR3: CASGAETQYF

J: TRBJ2-6
D: TRBD2
V: TRBV7-9
length: 16
size: -
DNA: TGTGCCAGCAGCTTCTCTAGCGGTTCTGGGGCCAACGTCCTGACTTTC
CDR3: CASSFSSGSGANVLTF

J: TRBJ1-5
D: TRBD1
V: TRBV20-1
length: 16
size: -
DNA: TGCAGTGCTAGAGGACAGGGGGCGAGGTTCAATCAGCCCCAGCATTTT
CDR3: CSARGQGARFNQPQHF

J: TRBJ2-7
D: -
V: TRBV10-3
length: 11
size: -
DNA: TGTGCCATCAGTGAGTTGGACGAGCAGTACTTC
CDR3: CAISELDEQYF

J: TRBJ1-4
D: TRBD1
V: TRBV15
length: 13
size: -
DNA: TGTGCCACCAGCAGAGATCAAGGGGGACAGCTGTTTTTT
CDR3: CATSRDQGGQLFF

J: TRBJ2-5
D: -
V: TRBV3-1
length: 15
size: -
DNA: TGTGCCAGCAGCTCCCGGGTAGCTGTGCAAGAGACCCAGTACTTC
CDR3: CASSSRVAVQETQYF

J: TRBJ2-7
D: TRBD2
V: TRBV28
length: 14
size: once
DNA: TGTGCCAGCAGTTTCGGGGGGTACCCGTACGAGCAGTACTTC
CDR3: CASSFGGYPYEQYF

J: TRBJ2-3
D: -
V: TRBV29-1
length: 13
size: -
DNA: TGCAGCGTGGAAAAGGGAAGCACAGATACGCAGTATTTT
CDR3: CSVEKGSTDTQYF

J: TRBJ2-1
D: -
V: TRBV29-1
length: 14
size: -
DNA: TGCAGCGTTGGCGAGTTTTCCTCCTACAATGAGCAGTTCTTC
CDR3: CSVGEFSSYNEQFF

J: TRBJ2-1
D: TRBD2
V: TRBV20-1
length: 15
size: -
DNA: TGCAGTGCACACGGAGCGCTAGCGGGAGGAAATGAGCAGTTCTTC
CDR3: CSAHGALAGGNEQFF

J: TRBJ1-6
D: -
V: TRBV14
length: 14
size: -
DNA: TGTGCCAGCAGCCCAAGGACAGCTAATTCACCCCTCCACTTT
CDR3: CASSPRTANSPLHF

J: TRBJ2-3
D: -
V: TRBV30
length: 15
size: -
DNA: TGTGGAGGCCAGGGCAGGGGCTGGATAGGGGATACGCAGTATTTT
CDR3: CGGQGRGWIGDTQYF

J: TRBJ2-5
D: -
V: TRBV4-2
length: 14
size: once
DNA: TGTGCCAGCAGCCCCCGGGGCCCTCAAGAGACCCAGTACTTC
CDR3: CASSPRGPQETQYF

J: TRBJ1-5
D: -
V: TRBV6-1
length: 16
size: -
DNA: TGTGCCAGCAGTCCCCGCGGAACGGGTTACAATCAGCCCCAGCATTTT
CDR3: CASSPRGTGYNQPQHF

J: TRBJ1-3
D: -
V: TRBV30
length: 15
size: -
DNA: TGTGCCTGGAGCTACGCTCAACTCTCTGAAAACACCATATATTTT
CDR3: CAWSYAQLSENTIYF

J: TRBJ2-5
D: -
V: TRBV15
length: 14
size: -
DNA: TGTGCCACCACTAGAGGACGGATCCAAGAGACCCAGTACTTC
CDR3: CATTRGRIQETQYF

J: TRBJ2-1
D: -
V: TRBV28
length: 16
size: once
DNA: TGTGCCAGCACCCCGTTTGACAGATCTACGGGCAATGAGCAGTTCTTC
CDR3: CASTPFDRSTGNEQFF

J: TRBJ2-3
D: TRBD2
V: TRBV20-1
length: 16
size: -
DNA: TGCAGTGCTAGAGGGGTTAGCGGGGGTACCACAGATACGCAGTATTTT
CDR3: CSARGVSGGTTDTQYF

J: TRBJ1-2
D: -
V: TRBV12-3/TRBV12-4
length: 16
size: -
DNA: TGTGCCAGCAGTACCCACCACAGGGTTCTATCGGATGGCTACACCTTC
CDR3: CASSTHHRVLSDGYTF

J: TRBJ1-6
D: -
V: TRBV2
length: 13
size: -
DNA: TGTGCCAGCAGCCTGGAGCGGAATTCACCCCTCCACTTT
CDR3: CASSLERNSPLHF

J: TRBJ1-2
D: TRBD1
V: TRBV29-1
length: 16
size: once
DNA: TGCAGCGTTGAAGATCGTTTGTGGGGACAGGGGTATGGCTACACCTTC
CDR3: CSVEDRLWGQGYGYTF

J: TRBJ1-2
D: TRBD1
V: TRBV3-1
length: 16
size: once
DNA: TGTGCCAGCAGCTTCCGCCGACCGGGACAGAACTATGGCTACACCTTC
CDR3: CASSFRRPGQNYGYTF